This is a list of T cell receptor beta chains from one sample in a study of blood T cell repertoires in COVID-19. Generated by immunoSEQ multiplex PCR, the TCRdb table keeps only in-frame clones and is missing some. The sample lists around 200,000 clones; about 87% were seen once. The sample was peripheral blood. Receptors originate from a man aged 60 to 69 who had recovered from COVID-19. The CDR3 runs from the conserved cysteine through the conserved F or W. D genes are given only for firm matches. The listing skips clone size in some rows; elsewhere it reads once, few, many or a size class.

clone size: NA; V gene: TRBV6-2/TRBV6-3; J gene: TRBJ1-5; D gene: TRBD1; CDR3 protein: CASSTGQANLGEPQHF; CDR3 DNA: TGTGCCAGCAGTACAGGACAGGCGAACCTAGGGGAGCCCCAGCATTTT
clone size: NA; V gene: TRBV6-1; J gene: TRBJ1-1; D gene: TRBD1; CDR3 protein: CASSARTGFLNTEAFF; CDR3 DNA: TGTGCCAGCAGTGCAAGGACAGGGTTTTTGAACACTGAAGCTTTCTTT
clone size: NA; V gene: TRBV30; J gene: TRBJ2-7; D gene: TRBD1; CDR3 protein: CAWSRDSAEQYF; CDR3 DNA: TGTGCCTGGAGCAGGGACAGTGCCGAGCAGTACTTC
clone size: NA; V gene: TRBV28; J gene: TRBJ2-5; D gene: NA; CDR3 protein: CASSSLPQGPQETQYF; CDR3 DNA: TGTGCCAGCAGCTCCCTCCCGCAGGGGCCCCAAGAGACCCAGTACTTC
clone size: once; V gene: TRBV3-1/TRBV3-2; J gene: TRBJ1-4; D gene: NA; CDR3 protein: CASSQDRGQGREKLFF; CDR3 DNA: TGTGCCAGCAGCCAAGATCGTGGGCAGGGGCGGGAAAAACTGTTTTTT
clone size: NA; V gene: TRBV18; J gene: TRBJ2-3; D gene: NA; CDR3 protein: CASSSPRGRSASTDTQYF; CDR3 DNA: TGTGCCAGCTCATCTCCAAGGGGAAGGAGCGCTAGCACAGATACGCAGTATTTT
clone size: NA; V gene: TRBV10-3; J gene: TRBJ1-2; D gene: TRBD1; CDR3 protein: CAISESSRGLDYGYTF; CDR3 DNA: TGTGCCATCAGTGAGTCATCCAGGGGGTTGGACTATGGCTACACCTTC
clone size: NA; V gene: TRBV5-1; J gene: TRBJ2-1; D gene: TRBD1; CDR3 protein: CASSLENRGNNEQFF; CDR3 DNA: TGCGCCAGCAGCCTCGAGAACAGGGGGAACAATGAGCAGTTCTTC
clone size: NA; V gene: TRBV6-5; J gene: TRBJ1-1; D gene: NA; CDR3 protein: CASSYMGTTEAFF; CDR3 DNA: TGTGCCAGCAGTTACATGGGGACAACGGAAGCTTTCTTT
clone size: NA; V gene: TRBV7-8; J gene: TRBJ2-1; D gene: TRBD2; CDR3 protein: CASSGRSGTNPYNEQFF; CDR3 DNA: TGTGCCAGCAGCGGAAGAAGCGGGACGAATCCCTACAATGAGCAGTTCTTC
clone size: NA; V gene: TRBV28; J gene: TRBJ1-6; D gene: NA; CDR3 protein: CASSLLGVGNSPLHF; CDR3 DNA: TGTGCCAGCAGTTTGTTAGGGGTTGGTAATTCACCCCTCCACTTT
clone size: NA; V gene: TRBV3-1/TRBV3-2; J gene: TRBJ1-5; D gene: NA; CDR3 protein: CASSQGPLKRQPQHF; CDR3 DNA: TGTGCCAGCAGCCAAGGCCCATTGAAGCGTCAGCCCCAGCATTTT
clone size: NA; V gene: TRBV20-1; J gene: TRBJ2-5; D gene: NA; CDR3 protein: CSASPIQETQYF; CDR3 DNA: TGCAGTGCTAGTCCTATACAAGAGACCCAGTACTTC
clone size: NA; V gene: TRBV6-2/TRBV6-3; J gene: TRBJ1-1; D gene: NA; CDR3 protein: CASSYDNRVGTEAFF; CDR3 DNA: TGTGCCAGCAGTTATGACAACAGGGTGGGCACTGAAGCTTTCTTT
clone size: NA; V gene: TRBV3-1/TRBV3-2; J gene: TRBJ2-5; D gene: NA; CDR3 protein: CASSPRDQETQYF; CDR3 DNA: TGTGCCAGCAGCCCCCGAGACCAAGAGACCCAGTACTTC
clone size: NA; V gene: TRBV28; J gene: TRBJ1-5; D gene: NA; CDR3 protein: CASSLARTENQPQHF; CDR3 DNA: TGTGCCAGCAGTTTAGCTCGGACAGAGAATCAGCCCCAGCATTTT
clone size: NA; V gene: TRBV11-2; J gene: TRBJ2-2; D gene: NA; CDR3 protein: CASRSITGPGELFF; CDR3 DNA: TGTGCCAGCAGGAGTATAACAGGGCCCGGGGAGCTGTTTTTT
clone size: NA; V gene: TRBV13; J gene: TRBJ2-3; D gene: NA; CDR3 protein: CASSLGSGSTQYF; CDR3 DNA: TGTGCCAGCAGCTTGGGCAGCGGGTCTACGCAGTATTTT
clone size: NA; V gene: TRBV6-6; J gene: TRBJ2-2; D gene: NA; CDR3 protein: CASSYVRAGELFF; CDR3 DNA: TGTGCCAGCAGTTACGTCAGGGCCGGGGAGCTGTTTTTT
clone size: NA; V gene: TRBV6-5; J gene: TRBJ1-1; D gene: NA; CDR3 protein: CASSKETGWAEAFF; CDR3 DNA: TGTGCCAGCAGCAAGGAAACAGGATGGGCTGAAGCTTTCTTT
clone size: few; V gene: TRBV7-6; J gene: TRBJ1-6; D gene: NA; CDR3 protein: CASSLDAGYGSPLHF; CDR3 DNA: TGTGCCAGCAGCTTAGATGCGGGGTATGGTTCACCCCTCCACTTT
clone size: once; V gene: TRBV7-3; J gene: TRBJ2-2; D gene: NA; CDR3 protein: CASSPHFTGELFF; CDR3 DNA: TGTGCCAGCAGCCCTCACTTCACCGGGGAGCTGTTTTTT
clone size: NA; V gene: TRBV6-5; J gene: TRBJ1-6; D gene: TRBD1; CDR3 protein: CASSYFGQAHNSPLHF; CDR3 DNA: TGTGCCAGCAGTTACTTCGGACAGGCCCATAATTCACCCCTCCACTTT
clone size: NA; V gene: TRBV5-1; J gene: TRBJ2-1; D gene: TRBD1; CDR3 protein: CASSFGQGNSNEQFF; CDR3 DNA: TGCGCCAGCAGCTTCGGACAGGGGAATTCCAATGAGCAGTTCTTC
clone size: NA; V gene: TRBV12-3/TRBV12-4; J gene: TRBJ1-1; D gene: NA; CDR3 protein: CASSLQGNTEAFF; CDR3 DNA: TGTGCCAGCAGTTTACAGGGGAACACTGAAGCTTTCTTT
clone size: NA; V gene: TRBV19; J gene: TRBJ1-1; D gene: NA; CDR3 protein: CASSIASRGIRNTEAFF; CDR3 DNA: TGTGCCAGTAGTATAGCGAGCAGGGGAATAAGGAACACTGAAGCTTTCTTT
clone size: NA; V gene: TRBV2; J gene: TRBJ1-6; D gene: NA; CDR3 protein: CASSEQQGYNSPLHF; CDR3 DNA: TGTGCCAGCAGTGAACAACAGGGCTATAATTCACCCCTCCACTTT
clone size: NA; V gene: TRBV2; J gene: TRBJ1-5; D gene: NA; CDR3 protein: CASTREQGVQPQHF; CDR3 DNA: TGTGCCAGCACCAGGGAACAGGGAGTTCAGCCCCAGCATTTT
clone size: NA; V gene: TRBV10-3; J gene: TRBJ1-2; D gene: NA; CDR3 protein: CAISNLGSNYGYTF; CDR3 DNA: TGTGCCATCAGTAACCTAGGGAGCAACTATGGCTACACCTTC
clone size: NA; V gene: TRBV27; J gene: TRBJ2-1; D gene: TRBD1; CDR3 protein: CASSVFSGTGSYNEQFF; CDR3 DNA: TGTGCCAGCAGTGTCTTCTCCGGGACAGGGTCCTACAATGAGCAGTTCTTC
clone size: NA; V gene: TRBV5-1; J gene: TRBJ1-3; D gene: NA; CDR3 protein: CASSMSTGGNTIYF; CDR3 DNA: TGCGCCAGCAGCATGTCTACAGGTGGAAACACCATATATTTT
clone size: NA; V gene: TRBV7-8; J gene: TRBJ1-1; D gene: NA; CDR3 protein: CASSFGKGIEAFF; CDR3 DNA: TGTGCCAGCAGCTTCGGAAAGGGGATTGAAGCTTTCTTT
clone size: NA; V gene: TRBV7-8; J gene: TRBJ2-7; D gene: NA; CDR3 protein: CASSMTEIAYEQYF; CDR3 DNA: TGTGCCAGCAGCATGACAGAAATCGCCTACGAGCAGTACTTC
clone size: once; V gene: TRBV4-1; J gene: TRBJ1-1; D gene: NA; CDR3 protein: CASSHEYGGGAEAFF; CDR3 DNA: TGCGCCAGCAGCCACGAATACGGGGGTGGTGCTGAAGCTTTCTTT
clone size: few; V gene: TRBV7-2; J gene: TRBJ2-7; D gene: NA; CDR3 protein: CASSFDYFSYEQYF; CDR3 DNA: TGTGCCAGCAGTTTTGACTACTTTTCCTACGAGCAGTACTTC
clone size: NA; V gene: TRBV4-3; J gene: TRBJ2-5; D gene: NA; CDR3 protein: CASSSQRQVGETQYF; CDR3 DNA: TGCGCCAGCAGCTCCCAGCGGCAGGTCGGGGAGACCCAGTACTTC
clone size: NA; V gene: TRBV9; J gene: TRBJ1-2; D gene: TRBD1; CDR3 protein: CASSAGGHYGYTF; CDR3 DNA: TGTGCCAGCAGCGCAGGGGGGCACTATGGCTACACCTTC
clone size: NA; V gene: TRBV9; J gene: TRBJ2-2; D gene: TRBD2; CDR3 protein: CASSLGLAGGGELFF; CDR3 DNA: TGTGCCAGCAGCTTGGGACTAGCGGGAGGCGGGGAGCTGTTTTTT
clone size: NA; V gene: TRBV5-4; J gene: TRBJ2-2; D gene: NA; CDR3 protein: CASSRPQVNTGELFF; CDR3 DNA: TGTGCCAGCAGCCGACCGCAGGTGAACACCGGGGAGCTGTTTTTT
clone size: NA; V gene: TRBV7-2; J gene: TRBJ2-3; D gene: TRBD2; CDR3 protein: CASSGTGTSGGPGYF; CDR3 DNA: TGTGCCAGCAGCGGAACCGGGACTAGCGGGGGGCCCGGGTATTTT
clone size: NA; V gene: TRBV10-3; J gene: TRBJ1-1; D gene: TRBD1; CDR3 protein: CAISEAGGGNTEAFF; CDR3 DNA: TGTGCCATCAGTGAGGCAGGGGGTGGGAACACTGAAGCTTTCTTT
clone size: NA; V gene: TRBV5-4; J gene: TRBJ2-1; D gene: NA; CDR3 protein: CASSTKGAEFVEQFF; CDR3 DNA: TGTGCCAGCAGCACTAAAGGGGCGGAATTCGTTGAGCAGTTCTTC
clone size: NA; V gene: TRBV2; J gene: TRBJ2-5; D gene: NA; CDR3 protein: CASSEAGRQETQYF; CDR3 DNA: TGTGCCAGCAGTGAAGCGGGCAGACAAGAGACCCAGTACTTC
clone size: NA; V gene: TRBV9; J gene: TRBJ1-2; D gene: NA; CDR3 protein: CASSGGLVEGYTF; CDR3 DNA: TGTGCCAGCAGCGGGGGACTAGTTGAGGGCTACACCTTC
clone size: NA; V gene: TRBV7-3; J gene: TRBJ2-5; D gene: TRBD2; CDR3 protein: CASSRGLAGGETQYF; CDR3 DNA: TGTGCCAGCAGCCGGGGACTAGCGGGAGGGGAGACCCAGTACTTC
clone size: NA; V gene: TRBV18; J gene: TRBJ2-3; D gene: TRBD2; CDR3 protein: CASSPGLAGVDTQYF; CDR3 DNA: TGTGCCAGCTCACCAGGACTAGCGGGGGTAGATACGCAGTATTTT
clone size: NA; V gene: TRBV21-1; J gene: TRBJ1-1; D gene: NA; CDR3 protein: CASSKAQGAVTEAFF; CDR3 DNA: TGTGCCAGCAGCAAAGCGCAGGGGGCGGTGACTGAAGCTTTCTTT
clone size: NA; V gene: TRBV5-5; J gene: TRBJ1-1; D gene: TRBD1; CDR3 protein: CASSPTGGRTEAFF; CDR3 DNA: TGTGCCAGCAGCCCGACAGGGGGGAGGACTGAAGCTTTCTTT
clone size: NA; V gene: TRBV19; J gene: TRBJ2-5; D gene: NA; CDR3 protein: CASGDTYQETQYF; CDR3 DNA: TGTGCCAGTGGGGACACCTACCAAGAGACCCAGTACTTC
clone size: NA; V gene: TRBV6-5; J gene: TRBJ2-7; D gene: TRBD1; CDR3 protein: CASSLGQGPYEQYF; CDR3 DNA: TGTGCCAGCAGCCTGGGACAGGGCCCATACGAGCAGTACTTC
clone size: NA; V gene: TRBV19; J gene: TRBJ2-3; D gene: TRBD1; CDR3 protein: CASSPGTGTDTQYF; CDR3 DNA: TGTGCCAGTAGTCCTGGGACAGGCACAGATACGCAGTATTTT
clone size: NA; V gene: TRBV9; J gene: TRBJ2-3; D gene: TRBD2; CDR3 protein: CASSVDPSGRLEDTQYF; CDR3 DNA: TGTGCCAGCAGCGTAGACCCTAGCGGGAGGTTAGAAGATACGCAGTATTTT
clone size: NA; V gene: TRBV19; J gene: TRBJ2-3; D gene: TRBD2; CDR3 protein: CASRGRAISTDTQYF; CDR3 DNA: TGTGCCAGTAGAGGGAGGGCCATTAGCACAGATACGCAGTATTTT